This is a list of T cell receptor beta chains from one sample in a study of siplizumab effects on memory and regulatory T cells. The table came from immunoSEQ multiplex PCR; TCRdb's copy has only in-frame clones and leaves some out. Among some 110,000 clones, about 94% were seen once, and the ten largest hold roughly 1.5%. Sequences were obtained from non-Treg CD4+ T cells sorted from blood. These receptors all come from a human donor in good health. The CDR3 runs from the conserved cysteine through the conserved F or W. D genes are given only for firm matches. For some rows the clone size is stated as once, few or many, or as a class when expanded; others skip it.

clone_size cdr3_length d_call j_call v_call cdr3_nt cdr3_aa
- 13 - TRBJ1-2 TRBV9 TGTGCCAGCAGCGTGGGGAGGGGCTATGGCTACACCTTC CASSVGRGYGYTF
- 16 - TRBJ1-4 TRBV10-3 TGTGCCATCAGTGCGGGAGGCCCTGCAGGGAATGAAAAACTGTTTTTT CAISAGGPAGNEKLFF
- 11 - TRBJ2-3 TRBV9 TGTGCCAGCAGCGTAGATGATACGCAGTATTTT CASSVDDTQYF
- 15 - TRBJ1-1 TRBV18 TGTGCCAGCTCACCACCCCGGACGCAGAACACTGAAGCTTTCTTT CASSPPRTQNTEAFF
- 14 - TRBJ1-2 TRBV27 TGTGCCAGCAGGCCGGGAGGGACCCTCTATGGCTACACCTTC CASRPGGTLYGYTF
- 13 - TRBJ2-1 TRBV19 TGTGCCAGTAGTATTAAGGGCTACCTTGAGCAGTTCTTC CASSIKGYLEQFF
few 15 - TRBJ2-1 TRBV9 TGTGCCAGCAGCGTAGCAGGGTCGGACTACAATGAGCAGTTCTTC CASSVAGSDYNEQFF
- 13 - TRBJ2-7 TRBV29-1 TGCAGCGTGGCCTTATACGAGTACTACGAGCAGTACTTC CSVALYEYYEQYF
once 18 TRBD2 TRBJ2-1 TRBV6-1 TGTGCCAGCAGTGTTAGCCTAGCGGGAGGGGGCTCCTACAATGAGCAGTTCTTC CASSVSLAGGGSYNEQFF
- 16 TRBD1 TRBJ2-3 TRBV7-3 TGTGCCAGCAGCTTATTAGGGGGCCGGGGCACAGATACGCAGTATTTT CASSLLGGRGTDTQYF
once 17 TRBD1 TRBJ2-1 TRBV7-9 TGTGCCAGCCTGGGACAGGGGGCGTCGGGATCCTACAATGAGCAGTTCTTC CASLGQGASGSYNEQFF
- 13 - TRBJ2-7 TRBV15 TGTGCCACCAGCAGAACTAGGGAAGGACCGGGCGGCTTC CATSRTREGPGGF
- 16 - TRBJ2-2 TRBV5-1 TGCGCCAGCAGCTTTGCAGCGGCCCCAAACACCGGGGAGCTGTTTTTT CASSFAAAPNTGELFF
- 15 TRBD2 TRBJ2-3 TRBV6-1 TGTGCCAGCCGGGACGTAGCGGGGGGCACAGATACGCAGTATTTT CASRDVAGGTDTQYF
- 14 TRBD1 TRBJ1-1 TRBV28 TGTGCCAGCAGGCCGGGACAGCAGAACACTGAAGCTTTCTTT CASRPGQQNTEAFF
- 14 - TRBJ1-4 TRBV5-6 TGTGCCAGCAGCGGTAGGGGAAATAACGAAAAACTGTTTTTT CASSGRGNNEKLFF
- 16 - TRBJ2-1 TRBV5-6 TGTGCCAGCAGCTTGTTTGGTCCCCTCGGGGACAATGAGCAGTTCTTC CASSLFGPLGDNEQFF
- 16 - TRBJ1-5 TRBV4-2 TGTGCCAGCAGCCAAGATCTTGCAGGGTATCGACAGCCCCAGCATTTT CASSQDLAGYRQPQHF
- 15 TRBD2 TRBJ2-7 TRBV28 TGTGCCAGCTTACGACGGGGTAGCGGGAGATACGAGCAGTACTTC CASLRRGSGRYEQYF
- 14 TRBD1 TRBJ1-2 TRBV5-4 TGTGCCAGCAGCGGGGGACAGGCAAACTATGGCTACACCTTC CASSGGQANYGYTF
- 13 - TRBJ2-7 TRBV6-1 TGTGCCAGCATGCCCGGGGGTAGTATCGAGCAGTACTTC CASMPGGSIEQYF
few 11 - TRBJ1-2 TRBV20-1 TGCAGTGCTAGCAGTGTTCGCGGCTACACCTTC CSASSVRGYTF
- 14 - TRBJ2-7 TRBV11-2 TGTGCCAGCAGAGTAGACGGCCAGTATTACGAGCAGTACTTC CASRVDGQYYEQYF
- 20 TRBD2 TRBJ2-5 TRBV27 TGTGCCAGCAGTTTAATCGGTGGAGGTGGACTAGCGGGGAACCAAGAGACCCAGTACTTC CASSLIGGGGLAGNQETQYF
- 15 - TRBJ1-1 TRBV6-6 TGTGCCAGCAGTTACTCCATCGCAGGGGTAGTAAAAGCTTTCTTT CASSYSIAGVVKAFF
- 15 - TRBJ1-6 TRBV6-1 TGTGCCAGCAAAAAAGGGGCCGGGAACGATTCACCCCTCCACTTT CASKKGAGNDSPLHF
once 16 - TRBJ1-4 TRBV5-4 TGTGCCAGCAGCTTGGGATCCCCGGGTGCTGATGAAAAACTGTTTTTT CASSLGSPGADEKLFF
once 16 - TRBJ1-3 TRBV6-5 TGTGCCAGCAGTTACGGGTCAGGGACCTCTGGAAACACCATATATTTT CASSYGSGTSGNTIYF
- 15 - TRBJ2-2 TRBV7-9 TGTGCCAGCAGCCCCGGTGAGCTGCGCACCGGGGAGCTGTTTTTT CASSPGELRTGELFF
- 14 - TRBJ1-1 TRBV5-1 TGCGCCAGCAGCTTTAAGGACATGAACACTGAAGCTTTCTTT CASSFKDMNTEAFF
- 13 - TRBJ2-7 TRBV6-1 TGTGCCAGCATATGGGAAGGGAGCAACGAGCAGTACTTC CASIWEGSNEQYF
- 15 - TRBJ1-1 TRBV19 TGTGCCAGTAGGGCTGTCTCCCGAGCGAGCACTGAAGCTTTCTTT CASRAVSRASTEAFF
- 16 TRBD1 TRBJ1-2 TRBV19 TGTGCCAGTAGTATAGATGGGACAGCCTCGGGGTATGGCTACACCTTC CASSIDGTASGYGYTF
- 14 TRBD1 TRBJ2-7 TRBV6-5 TGTGCCAGCCGGGGGACAGGGAGGTCCTACGAGCAGTACTTC CASRGTGRSYEQYF
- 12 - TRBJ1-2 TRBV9 TGTGCCAGCAGCCCCCGGAGCTATGGCTACACCTTC CASSPRSYGYTF
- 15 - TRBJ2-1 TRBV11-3 TGTGCCAGCAGCTTAGGGACCGGGACCAACAATGAGCAGTTCTTC CASSLGTGTNNEQFF